Below are 4 T cell receptor beta chains sequenced from a single sample in a study of blood T cell repertoires in COVID-19. Clones were sequenced by immunoSEQ multiplex PCR, and TCRdb holds only the in-frame ones, with some missing. There are about 110,000 clones in the sample; approximately 90% occur only once, and 3.3% lies in the top ten. Sequencing was carried out using peripheral blood. The receptors shown here come from a woman between 50 and 59 years old with acute or convalescent COVID-19.

V and J are TRBV5-1 and TRBJ2-4, with TRBD2 matching 11 bases. CDR3 size: 16 residues. Germline-derived CDR1 and CDR2 are SGHRS and YFSETQ. The ends lost 3 bases at V and 0 bases at J; junction bases unmatched: 2. As DNA, the CDR3 is TGCGCCAGCAGCTCGGGACTAGCGGTAGCCAAAAACATTCAGTACTTC. Amino acid sequence: CASSSGLAVAKNIQYF.

V is TRBV5-1 and J is TRBJ1-1, with D tentatively TRBD1 (6 bases). V lost 5 bases and J lost 1, with 12 bases in between. CDR1 SGHRS and CDR2 YFSETQ come from the germline V gene. The CDR3 extends over 14 amino acids. The CDR3: CASRPGTPNTEAFF. In nucleotides, the CDR3 is TGCGCCAGCAGGCCCGGGACACCGAACACTGAAGCTTTCTTT.

This chain joins TRBV27 and TRBJ2-7; perhaps TRBD2 as D (5 bases). This CDR3 has 15 amino acids. Germline CDR1 is MNHEY and CDR2 is SMNVEV (reference sequence). V lost 0 bases and J 2 bases, leaving 11 bases between the germline ends. The CDR3 DNA sequence: TGTGCCAGCAGTTTATCGTCGGGGATTGCCTACGAGCAGTACTTC. It encodes CASSLSSGIAYEQYF.

This sequence joins TRBV24-1 and TRBJ2-5; 13 bases line up with TRBD2. The CDR3 extends over 18 amino acids. From germline, CDR1 is KGHDR and CDR2 SFDVKD. Trimming removed 0 bases from V and 1 base from J; junction bases left unmatched: 4. CDR3 residues: CATSDLPGTSGVQETQYF. In DNA, the CDR3 is TGTGCCACCAGTGATTTGCCGGGGACTAGCGGGGTCCAAGAGACCCAGTACTTC.